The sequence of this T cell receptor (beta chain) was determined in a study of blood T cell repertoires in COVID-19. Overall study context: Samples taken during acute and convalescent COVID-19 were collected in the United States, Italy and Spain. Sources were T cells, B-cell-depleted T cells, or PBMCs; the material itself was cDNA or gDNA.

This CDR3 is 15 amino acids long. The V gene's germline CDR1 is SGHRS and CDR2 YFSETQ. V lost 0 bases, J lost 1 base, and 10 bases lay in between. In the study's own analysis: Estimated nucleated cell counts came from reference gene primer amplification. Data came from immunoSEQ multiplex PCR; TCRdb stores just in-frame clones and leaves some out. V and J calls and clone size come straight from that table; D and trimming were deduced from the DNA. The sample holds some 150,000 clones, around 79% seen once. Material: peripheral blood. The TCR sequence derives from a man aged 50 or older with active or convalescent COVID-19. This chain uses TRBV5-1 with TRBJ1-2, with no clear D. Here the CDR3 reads CASSLDGEINYGYTF. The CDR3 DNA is TGCGCCAGCAGCTTGGATGGGGAGATTAACTATGGCTACACCTTC.